This entry lists 11 T cell receptor beta chains sequenced from one sample in a study of shared clonotypes between healthy human individuals. The assay was immunoSEQ multiplex PCR, and TCRdb's table has in-frame clones only and misses some. The sample lists roughly 2,500,000 clones; roughly 93% were seen once. The sample consisted of naive CD4+ T cells from PBMCs. Subset specified: CD45RA+ positively selected. These receptors were collected from a man aged 18 to 35 in good health. Some clones in this sample may be carry-over from other donors' samples.

This clone was detected a few times. The chain joins TRBV5-1 to TRBJ1-1; TRBD1 is a possible D gene (6 bases). Trimming shortened V by 7 bases and J by 1 base, and 11 bases separated the two germline ends. The CDR3 consists of 13 residues. Per germline, CDR1 SGHRS and CDR2 YFSETQ. As DNA, the CDR3 is TGCGCCAGCGACTTGACAGGGAACACTGAAGCTTTCTTT. Amino acid sequence: CASDLTGNTEAFF.

The DNA for the CDR3 is TGTGCCAGCAGCCCGCTGACAGGGAACTACGAGCAGTACTTC. This codes for CASSPLTGNYEQYF. This chain connects TRBV11-2 to TRBJ2-7; 7 bases map to TRBD1. The CDR3 consists of 14 residues. Germline values: CDR1 SGHAT, CDR2 FQNNGV. V dropped 5 bases and J dropped 3; count of bases not matched to a gene: 7.

The chain has TRBV4-1 and TRBJ2-3, with TRBD2 matching over 10 bases. Germline CDR1 reads MGHRA; CDR2 reads YSYEKL. The V gene end was trimmed by 0 bases and the J gene end by 1 base; junction bases not matched to a gene: 4. CDR3 length: 17 amino acids. The CDR3 here is CASSQDASGRGTDTQYF. Written as DNA, the CDR3 is TGCGCCAGCAGCCAAGATGCGAGCGGGAGGGGCACAGATACGCAGTATTTT.

V is TRBV5-6 and J is TRBJ1-2, with D perhaps TRBD1 (5 bases). Germline V gives CDR1 SGHDT, CDR2 YYEEEE. The length of the CDR3 is 13 residues. The V end was cut by 0 bases, the J end by 5 bases, with 8 bases between. This chain's CDR3 is CASSLVGGYGYTF. The DNA for the CDR3 is TGTGCCAGCAGCTTGGTCGGGGGGTATGGCTACACCTTC.

The chain employs TRBV7-2 and TRBJ2-1, with 8 nucleotides matching TRBD2. In germline, CDR1 is SGHTA, CDR2 FQGNSA. The V and J ends lost 2 bases and 12 bases, in that order; junction bases with no gene match: 12. CDR3 length equals 15 residues. CDR3 sequence: CASSLQAGAPSAQFF. As DNA, the CDR3 is TGTGCCAGCAGCTTACAAGCGGGAGCCCCCTCGGCGCAGTTCTTC. Together with reference TRBV7-2 and TRBJ2-1, the CDR3 gives the full variable domain: GAGVSQSPSNKVTEKGKDVELRCDPISGHTALYWYRQSLGQGLEFLIYFQGNSAPDKSGLPSDRFSAERTGGSVSTLTIQRTQQEDSAVYLCASSLQAGAPSAQFFGPGTRLTVL.

The rearrangement uses TRBV6-1 and TRBJ2-2; D is unclear. V was shortened by 5 bases and J by 8 bases, with 18 bases between the two germline ends. This CDR3 region has 15 residues. Germline loops: CDR1 MNHNS, CDR2 SASEGT. The CDR3 spells CASSFYPTVRGELFF. The CDR3 coding sequence is TGTGCCAGCAGTTTCTACCCCACCGTTAGAGGGGAGCTGTTTTTT.

The V gene is TRBV18, the J gene TRBJ2-3; weak D call: TRBD1 (6 bases). Germline CDR1 reads KGHSH; CDR2 reads LQKENI. The length of the CDR3 is 13 residues. Trimming stripped 3 bases from V and 4 bases from J, with 8 bases between. The CDR3 DNA reads as TGTGCCAGCTCACCCTACAGGGCAGATACGCAGTATTTT. Its protein is CASSPYRADTQYF.

This chain connects TRBV9 to TRBJ1-1; D ambiguous. Looked up from germline, CDR1 is SGDLS and CDR2 is YYNGEE. This CDR3 region has 14 residues. Trimming shortened V by 6 bases and J by 6 bases, and 18 bases separated the two germline ends. The CDR3 loop is CASTPTAASAEAFF. The DNA of the CDR3 is TGTGCCAGCACGCCTACAGCGGCTAGCGCTGAAGCTTTCTTT.

The chain has TRBV29-1 and TRBJ2-1; 16 positions match TRBD2. The CDR3 consists of 18 residues. The junction had 18 bases not matched to a gene; V was cut back by 6 bases and J by 10 bases. Germline values: CDR1 SQVTM, CDR2 ANQGSEA. For the CDR3, the DNA is TGCAGCGTCGGGGGACGCGGGACTAGCGGGAGGGCGGGCGGCGAGCAGTTCTTC. Translation gives CSVGGRGTSGRAGGEQFF.

The chain uses TRBV27 and TRBJ2-7; tentative D call: TRBD2 (7 bases). V shed 6 bases and J shed 4 bases, with 19 bases lying between them. The CDR3 runs 15 residues. Germline V CDR1 and CDR2: MNHEY, SMNVEV (reference sequence). CDR3 DNA: TGTGCCAGCAGCCCAATAGGGGGGAGGGTTTACGAGCAGTACTTC. The encoded protein is CASSPIGGRVYEQYF.

The chain uses TRBV7-9 and TRBJ1-2; D call uncertain. V was pared by 5 bases and J by 7 bases, with 11 bases between. CDR3 length equals 12 residues. Per the germline V gene, CDR1 is SEHNR and CDR2 is FQNEAQ (reference sequence). DNA for the CDR3: TGTGCCAGCAGCGAGAGGTTGAGTGGCTACACCTTC. Its protein product is CASSERLSGYTF.